What follows are 12 T cell receptor beta chains derived from one specimen sequenced in a study of CD8 T cells in Susac syndrome. Random hexamers were used to reverse transcribe an amount of about 0.45 to 1 ug RNA. TCRdb itself ran the immunoSEQ multiplex PCR reads through MiXCR, one entry per CDR3 protein. The sample includes approximately 190,000 distinct CDR3 sequences, 90% to 96% of them seen just once. Sequences were obtained from CD4+ T cells from PBMCs. All receptors come from a human donor with Susac syndrome.

This clonotype was seen just once. The chain combines TRBV19 with TRBJ1-6, with 8 positions matching TRBD1. CDR1 and CDR2 (germline): LNHDA, SQIVND (reference sequence). The CDR3 has 12 residues. V gave up 9 bases and J gave up 8 bases; unmatched junction bases: 3. The CDR3 DNA reads as TGTGCCAGCGGACAGGGCCATTCACCCCTCCACTTT. Translating gives CASGQGHSPLHF.

This chain connects TRBV18 to TRBJ1-5; D gene ambiguous. The CDR3 is made up of 14 amino acids. Trimming shortened V by 2 bases and J by 0 bases, and 5 bases separated the two germline ends. Germline V gene lookup returns CDR1 KGHSH and CDR2 LQKENI. The CDR3 spells CASSPGDSNQPQHF. The DNA for the CDR3 is TGTGCCAGCTCACCAGGGGATAGCAATCAGCCCCAGCATTTT.

The J gene is TRBJ1-1, the V gene TRBV11-2; D is unclear. The V gene lost 0 bases and the J gene lost 11 bases, with 16 bases spanning the gap. CDR3 length: 14 residues. In germline, CDR1 is SGHAT, CDR2 FQNNGV. The CDR3 nucleotides are TGTGCCAGCAGCTTAGAGGTCTCCCCGAGATTGGCTTTCTTT. Translated: CASSLEVSPRLAFF.

The chain is built from TRBV28 and TRBJ2-5, with no clear D. This CDR3 is built from 14 residues. Germline assignment: CDR1 MDHEN and CDR2 SYDVKM. The ends were cut back, 2 bases at V and 5 bases at J, with 12 bases in the middle. This CDR3 reads CASSLQQPPETQYF. In nucleotides, the CDR3 is TGTGCCAGCAGTTTACAGCAACCTCCCGAGACCCAGTACTTC.

The chain links TRBV20-1 to TRBJ1-2, with D possibly being TRBD1 (6 bases). CDR1 is DFQATT and CDR2 is SNEGSKA in the germline V gene (reference sequence). V lost 3 bases to trimming and J lost 4 bases, with 24 bases between them. The CDR3 is 17 residues long. The CDR3 sequence is CSASPRQAPNVIYGYTF. The CDR3 nucleotides are TGCAGTGCTAGTCCACGACAGGCCCCGAACGTGATCTATGGCTACACCTTC.

This chain uses TRBV20-1 with TRBJ2-5; D possibly corresponds to TRBD2 (5 bases). The CDR3 contains 14 residues. Germline V gives CDR1 DFQATT, CDR2 SNEGSKA (reference sequence). The V and J ends lost 0 bases and 4 bases respectively, with 12 bases between them. The CDR3 DNA reads as TGCAGTGCTAGAGATCGGCTAGCATTAGAGACCCAGTACTTC. It encodes CSARDRLALETQYF.

Of note for this clonotype: At one of its ends the junction is not consistent with the germline gene, which may arise from a read error. The chain carries TRBV12-3 or TRBV12-4 and TRBJ2-5; 9 bases map to TRBD2. CDR3 length: 13 residues. The CDR3 DNA reads TGTGCCAGCAGATTAGCGGGGGTAGAGACCCAGTACTTC. Residues: CASRLAGVETQYF.

The V and J genes are TRBV20-1 and TRBJ1-2; 7 bases map to TRBD1. CDR1 and CDR2 (germline): DFQATT, SNEGSKA (reference sequence). The CDR3 is 16 amino acids. J was trimmed by 8 bases and V by 0 bases; bases with no gene match: 15. CDR3 sequence reads: CSARESGGGGPPGYTF. In DNA, the CDR3 is TGCAGTGCTAGAGAAAGCGGGGGAGGGGGCCCGCCCGGCTACACCTTC.

V gene TRBV9 combines with J gene TRBJ1-6; 7 bases match TRBD1. J gave up 13 bases and V 3 bases, and 10 bases lay outside the gene matches. CDR3 length: 14 amino acids. Per the germline V gene, CDR1 is SGDLS and CDR2 is YYNGEE. The CDR3, as DNA: TGTGCCAGCAGCGCCGGACAGGTCGGAAGGCCCCTCCACTTT. This translates into CASSAGQVGRPLHF.

V usage is TRBV7-8 and J usage is TRBJ1-5, with 7 bases matching TRBD1. Germline V gene lookup returns CDR1 SGHVS and CDR2 FQNEAQ. The CDR3 runs to 15 residues. Unmatched junction bases numbered 5, after V lost 6 bases and J lost 0 bases. CDR3 nucleotides: TGTGCCAGCAGTCCACAGGGGTATAGCAATCAGCCCCAGCATTTT. This gives the protein CASSPQGYSNQPQHF.

The chain is built from TRBV15 and TRBJ1-2, with D unclear. The CDR3 is made up of 16 amino acids. CDR1 and CDR2 (germline): LNHNV, YYDKDF (reference sequence). The ends were cut back, 1 base at V and 0 bases at J, with 12 bases in the middle. The CDR3 nucleotides read TGTGCCACCAGCAGAGTCCCGCCAGCTTCTAACTATGGCTACACCTTC. This gives the protein CATSRVPPASNYGYTF.

The chain uses TRBV7-2 and TRBJ1-4; possibly TRBD1 for D (6 bases). V was clipped by 5 bases and J by 5 bases, with 15 bases between them. The CDR3 covers 15 residues. From germline, CDR1 is SGHTA and CDR2 FQGNSA. The CDR3 DNA is TGTGCCAGCAGCCCCGGACAGCTTGGAAATGAAAAACTGTTTTTT. It codes for CASSPGQLGNEKLFF.